Listed below are T cell receptor beta chains from one sample, sequenced in a study of CD8 T cells in ankylosing spondylitis. Each CDR3 protein is one row after TCRdb ran MiXCR on the 5' RACE reads. The data hold about 42,000 distinct CDR3 sequences, with about 2.5% observed a single time. Sequenced sample: blood, either unsorted or a sorted T cell fraction (not recorded which). Receptor source: a male donor with ankylosing spondylitis or in good health (not recorded which). The CDR3 runs from the conserved cysteine through the conserved F or W. D genes are given only for firm matches. Rows may omit the clone size; those that give it use once, few, many or a size class.

v_gene	abundance	d_gene	j_gene	CDR3nt	CDR3aa
TRBV9	many	TRBD2	TRBJ2-1	TGTGCCAGCAGCGCCCGGGGGACTAGCGGGAACAATGAGCAGTTCTTC	CASSARGTSGNNEQFF
TRBV9	many	-	TRBJ2-2	TGTGCCAGCAGCGTAGACCCAGGAAACACCGGGGAGCTGTTTTTT	CASSVDPGNTGELFF
TRBV9	many	-	TRBJ2-1	TGTGCCAGCAGCGTAGGGTCTTCGCGTTTGGGTGAGCAGTTCTTC	CASSVGSSRLGEQFF
TRBV9	many	TRBD2	TRBJ2-1	TGTGCCAGCAGAGCTAGCGGGACCCCTTACAATGAGCAGTTCTTC	CASRASGTPYNEQFF
TRBV10-2	medium-sized	-	TRBJ2-7	TGCGCCAGCATGGGGTCCGGTTACGAGCAGTACTTC	CASMGSGYEQYF
TRBV14	many	TRBD1	TRBJ2-3	TGTGCCAGCAGCCAAGTGGACAGGGGCGGCACAGATACGCAGTATTTT	CASSQVDRGGTDTQYF
TRBV9	many	TRBD2	TRBJ2-2	TGTGCCAGCAGCGTAGAAAGCGGGAGTAGGGGGGAGCTGTTTTTT	CASSVESGSRGELFF
TRBV9	many	-	TRBJ2-1	TGTGCCAGCAGCGTAGGTGGCGGGGCCAATGAGCAGTTCTTC	CASSVGGGANEQFF
TRBV9	many	-	TRBJ1-2	TGTGCCAGCAGCGTATCTGAGGGAATTAACTATGGCTACACCTTC	CASSVSEGINYGYTF
TRBV9	many	-	TRBJ1-2	TGTGCCAGCAGCCCTTCGAGGATTAACTATGGCTACACCTTC	CASSPSRINYGYTF
TRBV9	many	TRBD2	TRBJ2-3	TGTGCCAGCAGCCCCCGTCCGGGACTAGCATCAGATACGCAGTATTTT	CASSPRPGLASDTQYF
TRBV9	many	-	TRBJ1-1	TGTGCCAGCAGCTCCCCGGGCTCTGAAGCTTTCTTT	CASSSPGSEAFF
TRBV9	many	TRBD1	TRBJ2-5	TGTGCCAGCAGCGCTGGGGACAGGGAAATGGAGACCCAGTACTTC	CASSAGDREMETQYF
TRBV9	-	-	TRBJ1-2	TGTGCCAGCAGCCCCGGGGCAGTCAACTATGGCTACACCTTC	CASSPGAVNYGYTF
TRBV9	many	-	TRBJ2-3	TGTGCCAGCAGCCCAGGGGGGGGCCTTACCACAGATACGCAGTATTTT	CASSPGGGLTTDTQYF
TRBV9	few	-	TRBJ2-5	TGTGCCAGCAGCGTTGACCTAGCGAGCGGAGAGACCCAGTACTTC	CASSVDLASGETQYF
TRBV9	many	-	TRBJ2-3	TGTGCCAGCAGCGAAACGGGACCTAGCACAGATACGCAGTATTTT	CASSETGPSTDTQYF
TRBV9	many	TRBD2	TRBJ2-3	TGTGCCAGCAGCGTGGAGCGGGATATGACAGATACGCAGTATTTT	CASSVERDMTDTQYF
TRBV9	many	-	TRBJ1-1	TGTGCCAGCAGCTTTCGGGACACTAACACTGAAGCTTTCTTT	CASSFRDTNTEAFF
TRBV9	many	TRBD2	TRBJ2-3	TGTGCCAGCAGCAACACCGGGCCTTCGGGAGGAGATACGCAGTATTTT	CASSNTGPSGGDTQYF
TRBV9	many	-	TRBJ1-6	TGTGCCAGCAGCGTTACAGGGCGGAATTCACCCCTCCACTTT	CASSVTGRNSPLHF
TRBV9	many	TRBD2	TRBJ2-7	TGTGCCAGCAGCGTAGGTAGCGGGAGCTCCTACGAGCAGTACTTC	CASSVGSGSSYEQYF
TRBV9	many	-	TRBJ1-4	TGTGCCAGCAGCCCAGGGACGGCAGAGAACGAAAAACTGTTTTTT	CASSPGTAENEKLFF
TRBV20-1	many	-	TRBJ1-1	TGCAGTGCAAATGGGGGGGGCACTGAAGCTTTCTTT	CSANGGGTEAFF
TRBV9	many	-	TRBJ2-1	TGTGCCAGCAGCGTAGGGGGTGAGGGAAACAATGAGCAGTTCTTC	CASSVGGEGNNEQFF
TRBV9	many	-	TRBJ1-3	TGTGCCAGCAGCGACCGGGACCGCTACTCTGGAAACACCATATATTTT	CASSDRDRYSGNTIYF
TRBV9	many	-	TRBJ2-1	TGTGCCAGCAGCGTAGATAGGGGTCGCAATGAGCAGTTCTTC	CASSVDRGRNEQFF
TRBV9	many	-	TRBJ2-1	TGTGCCAGCAGCGTATACGCACGCTCCTACAATGAGCAGTTCTTC	CASSVYARSYNEQFF
TRBV9	many	TRBD2	TRBJ2-1	TGTGCCAGCAGCTTAGGACTAGCGGTTTACAATGAGCAGTTCTTC	CASSLGLAVYNEQFF
TRBV9	many	TRBD2	TRBJ2-2	TGTGCCAGCAGCGTAGAAATAGCGGGAGGGATGAACACCGGGGAGCTGTTTTTT	CASSVEIAGGMNTGELFF
TRBV9	many	-	TRBJ2-1	TGTGCCAGCAGCGCCGAGGGAAATGAGCAGTTCTTC	CASSAEGNEQFF
TRBV21-1	many	-	TRBJ2-2	TGTGCCAGCCATGGGGGCCTCTTCGGGACAGCCAATACGAACACCGGGGAGCTGTTTTTT	CASHGGLFGTANTNTGELFF
TRBV9	many	-	TRBJ2-3	TGTGCCAGCAGCGTAGTGGCTAGCGGCACAGATACGCAGTATTTT	CASSVVASGTDTQYF
TRBV9	many	-	TRBJ2-4	TGTGCCAGCAGCGGGCTTTTTGGGGGCATTCAGTACTTC	CASSGLFGGIQYF
TRBV9	many	TRBD1	TRBJ1-2	TGTGCCAGCAGCGTAACACCGGGACAGGGGGACGGCTACACCTTC	CASSVTPGQGDGYTF
TRBV9	-	-	TRBJ2-1	TGTGCCAGCAGCGTAGGCGGGATGGCGGACAATGAGCAGTTCTTC	CASSVGGMADNEQFF
TRBV9	many	-	TRBJ1-5	TGTGCCAGCAGCCCTGAGGGCTATAGCAATCAGCCCCAGCATTTT	CASSPEGYSNQPQHF
TRBV9	many	-	TRBJ2-5	TGTGCCAGCAGCGTAGGAGGGGGAACACTCCAAGAGACCCAGTACTTC	CASSVGGGTLQETQYF
TRBV9	many	TRBD2	TRBJ2-7	TGTGCCAGCAGCGTAGTTGACGGGAGGGCCCACGAGCAGTACTTC	CASSVVDGRAHEQYF
TRBV9	many	-	TRBJ2-2	TGTGCCAGCAGCGTAGACCAGGGACGTCGCGGGGAGCTGTTTTTT	CASSVDQGRRGELFF
TRBV9	many	TRBD1	TRBJ2-2	TGTGCCAGCAGCACTCACCCCGCGACAGGGGTCACCGGGGAGCTGTTTTTT	CASSTHPATGVTGELFF
TRBV9	many	TRBD2	TRBJ2-5	TGTGCCAGCAGCGTGGCGGGAGGGCCAACAGAGACCCAGTACTTC	CASSVAGGPTETQYF
TRBV9	many	-	TRBJ2-7	TGTGCCAGCAGCCGATACAGGGAGGGCGGGTACGAGCAGTACTTC	CASSRYREGGYEQYF
TRBV9	many	-	TRBJ1-2	TGTGCCAGCAGCCCAGGACGGCCGCCCCGGGGCTACACCTTC	CASSPGRPPRGYTF
TRBV9	many	TRBD1	TRBJ1-1	TGTGCCAGCAGCGTAGCTGCAGGGGGAGGCACTGAAGCTTTCTTT	CASSVAAGGGTEAFF
TRBV21-1	many	-	TRBJ1-5	TGTGCCACGTCTATAGATCAGCCCCAGCATTTT	CATSIDQPQHF
TRBV9	-	-	TRBJ2-5	TGTGCCAGCAGCGTAGCTCTTGAAGAGACCCAGTACTTC	CASSVALEETQYF
TRBV9	many	-	TRBJ2-1	TGTGCCAGCAGCGCCGGGACACTTTACAATGAGCAGTTCTTC	CASSAGTLYNEQFF
TRBV9	many	-	TRBJ2-2	TGTGCCAGCAGCGTAGACAGGGTAACCGGGGAGCTGTTTTTT	CASSVDRVTGELFF
TRBV9	many	-	TRBJ2-7	TGTGCCAGCAGCGTATCGTGGGACCGCTCCTACGAGCAGTACTTC	CASSVSWDRSYEQYF
TRBV9	many	TRBD2	TRBJ2-6	TGTGCCAGCAGCCGGGCGGGGGACTCTGGGGCCAACGTCCTGACTTTC	CASSRAGDSGANVLTF
TRBV9	-	TRBD2	TRBJ2-2	TGTGCCAGCAGCGTAGATTGGGCCGTAGCGGGGGGGACCGGGGAGCTGTTTTTT	CASSVDWAVAGGTGELFF
TRBV9	many	TRBD2	TRBJ2-1	TGTGCCAGCAGCGTAGGCGGGAGGACCTCAAATGAGCAGTTCTTC	CASSVGGRTSNEQFF
TRBV9	many	TRBD1	TRBJ1-2	TGTGCCAGCAGCGTAGGTCCGGGACAGGGACGGGGCTACACCTTC	CASSVGPGQGRGYTF
TRBV9	many	-	TRBJ2-5	TGTGCCAGCAGCGTAGGTCTTAGCGTGGGAGAGACCCAGTACTTC	CASSVGLSVGETQYF
TRBV9	many	-	TRBJ2-2	TGTGCCAGCAGCGGCCCATGGGGGAGCTCCGGGGAGCTGTTTTTT	CASSGPWGSSGELFF
TRBV9	many	TRBD2	TRBJ2-3	TGTGCCAGCAGCGCCCACCTCTCGACTAGCGGGGGAGGGGATACGCAGTATTTT	CASSAHLSTSGGGDTQYF
TRBV9	few	-	TRBJ1-1	TGTGCCAGCAGCGTGCGGGCACAGAACACTGAAGCTTTCTTT	CASSVRAQNTEAFF
TRBV9	many	TRBD2	TRBJ2-7	TGTGCCAGCAGCCTAGCGGGAGAATCGAGCGAGCAGTACTTC	CASSLAGESSEQYF
TRBV9	many	-	TRBJ1-6	TGTGCCAGCAGCGTTTCTGGGAGCTCCTATAATTCACCCCTCCACTTT	CASSVSGSSYNSPLHF